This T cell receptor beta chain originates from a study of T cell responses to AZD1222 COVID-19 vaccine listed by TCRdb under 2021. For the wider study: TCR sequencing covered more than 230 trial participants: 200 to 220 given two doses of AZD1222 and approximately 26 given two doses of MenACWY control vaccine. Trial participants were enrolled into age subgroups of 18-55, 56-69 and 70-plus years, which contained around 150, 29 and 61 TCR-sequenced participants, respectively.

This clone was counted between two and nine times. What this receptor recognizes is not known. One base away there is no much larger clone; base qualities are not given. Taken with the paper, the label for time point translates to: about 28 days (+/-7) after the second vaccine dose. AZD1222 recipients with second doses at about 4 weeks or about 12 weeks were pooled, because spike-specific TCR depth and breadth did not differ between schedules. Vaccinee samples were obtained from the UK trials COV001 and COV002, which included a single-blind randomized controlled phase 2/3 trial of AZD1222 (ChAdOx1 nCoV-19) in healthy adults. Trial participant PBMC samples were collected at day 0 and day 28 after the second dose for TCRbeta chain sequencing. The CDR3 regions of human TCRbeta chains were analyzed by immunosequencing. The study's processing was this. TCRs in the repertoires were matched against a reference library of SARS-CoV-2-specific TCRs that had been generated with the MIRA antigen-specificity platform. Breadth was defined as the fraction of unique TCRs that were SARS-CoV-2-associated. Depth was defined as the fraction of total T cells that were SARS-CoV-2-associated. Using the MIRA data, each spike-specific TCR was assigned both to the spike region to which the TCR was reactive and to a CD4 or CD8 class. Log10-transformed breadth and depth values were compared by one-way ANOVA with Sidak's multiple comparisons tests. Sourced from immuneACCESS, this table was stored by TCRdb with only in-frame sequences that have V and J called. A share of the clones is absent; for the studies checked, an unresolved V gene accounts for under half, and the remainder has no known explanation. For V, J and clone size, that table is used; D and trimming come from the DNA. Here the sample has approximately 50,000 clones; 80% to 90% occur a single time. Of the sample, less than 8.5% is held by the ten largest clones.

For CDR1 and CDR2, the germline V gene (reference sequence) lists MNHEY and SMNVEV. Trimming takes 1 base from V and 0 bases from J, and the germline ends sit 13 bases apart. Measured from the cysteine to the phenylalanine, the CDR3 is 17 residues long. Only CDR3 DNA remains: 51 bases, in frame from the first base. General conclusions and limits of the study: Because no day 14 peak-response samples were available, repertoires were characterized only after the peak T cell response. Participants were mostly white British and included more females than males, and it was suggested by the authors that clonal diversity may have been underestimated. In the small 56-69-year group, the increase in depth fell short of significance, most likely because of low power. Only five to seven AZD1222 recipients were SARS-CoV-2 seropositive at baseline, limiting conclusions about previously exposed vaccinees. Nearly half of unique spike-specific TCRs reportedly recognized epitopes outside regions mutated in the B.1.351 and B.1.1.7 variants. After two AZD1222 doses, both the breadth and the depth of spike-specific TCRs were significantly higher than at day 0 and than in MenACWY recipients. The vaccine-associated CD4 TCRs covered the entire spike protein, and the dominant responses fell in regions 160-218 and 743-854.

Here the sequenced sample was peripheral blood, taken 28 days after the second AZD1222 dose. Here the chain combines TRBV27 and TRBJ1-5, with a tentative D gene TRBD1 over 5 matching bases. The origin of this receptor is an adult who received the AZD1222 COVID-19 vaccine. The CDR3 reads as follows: CASSLFGGGFSNQPQHF. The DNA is TGTGCCAGCAGTTTATTCGGCGGGGGATTTAGCAATCAGCCCCAGCATTTT.